The 30 T cell receptor beta chains reported below all come from one sample, sequenced in a study of shared clonotypes between healthy human individuals. Sequencing used immunoSEQ multiplex PCR; TCRdb keeps in-frame clones, though not all of them. The sample lists 950,000 to 1,100,000 clones; 78% were seen once. The sample consisted of memory CD4+ T cells from PBMCs. Subset described: CD45RA-negative fraction. These receptors came from a man aged 18 to 30 in good health. Some clones in this sample may be carry-over from other donors' samples.

This sequence joins TRBV28 and TRBJ2-7, with 14 bases matching TRBD2. V gave up 6 bases and J gave up 1 base; unmatched junction bases: 8. This CDR3 is 17 amino acids long. Germline CDR1 is MDHEN and CDR2 is SYDVKM. CDR3 bases: TGTGCCAGCAGCCAGACTAGCGGGAGGGCCAAGTCCTACGAGCAGTACTTC. Residues: CASSQTSGRAKSYEQYF.

This sequence joins TRBV5-4 and TRBJ2-1; TRBD2 is a possible D gene (6 bases). This CDR3 spans 16 amino acids. V lost 2 bases to trimming and J lost 9 bases, with 21 bases between them. Germline CDR1 and CDR2: SGHNT and YYREEE (reference sequence). The CDR3 sequence: CASSLPLTGAGGEQFF. CDR3 bases: TGTGCCAGCAGCTTACCTCTAACGGGAGCAGGAGGTGAGCAGTTCTTC.

CDR3 amino acids: CASILDRQNTEAFF. In DNA form, the CDR3 reads TGTGCCAGCATCTTGGACAGACAGAACACTGAAGCTTTCTTT. The chain has TRBV6-5 and TRBJ1-1, with a tentative D call TRBD1 (6 bases). V dropped 7 bases and J dropped 1 base, with 13 bases sitting between them. This CDR3 has 14 residues. Looked up from germline, CDR1 is MNHEY and CDR2 is SVGAGI.

This chain joins TRBV30 and TRBJ2-3; D unresolved. Germline V gives CDR1 GTSNPN, CDR2 SVGIG (reference sequence). The CDR3 runs 13 residues. V was clipped by 2 bases and J by 0 bases, with 6 bases between them. CDR3 sequence: CAWSLQSTDTQYF. CDR3 sequence (DNA): TGTGCCTGGAGTTTGCAGAGCACAGATACGCAGTATTTT.

The V call is TRBV5-1, the J call TRBJ2-3; the D call may be TRBD1 or TRBD2 (6 bases each). In germline, CDR1 is SGHRS, CDR2 YFSETQ. CDR3 size: 19 residues. V was shortened by 8 bases and J by 2 bases, with 30 bases between the two germline ends. The CDR3 coding sequence is TGCGCCAGTAAGCCCTCGGGGGCATCAGGGTTTGGGTACACAGATACGCAGTATTTT. Its translation is CASKPSGASGFGYTDTQYF. The full variable domain, with the rest looked up from reference TRBV5-1 and TRBJ2-3, is KAGVTQTPRYLIKTRGQQVTLSCSPISGHRSVSWYQQTPGQGLQFLFEYFSETQRNKGNFPGRFSGRQFSNSRSEMNVSTLELGDSALYLCASKPSGASGFGYTDTQYFGPGTRLTVL.

This clone was counted many times. The chain carries TRBV7-9 and TRBJ2-3; 7 nucleotides line up with TRBD1. Unmatched junction bases numbered 7, after V lost 4 bases and J lost 6 bases. The CDR3 covers 14 residues. The V gene's germline CDR1 is SEHNR and CDR2 FQNEAQ (reference sequence). The CDR3 is CASSSGTEGDTQYF. The DNA of the CDR3 is TGTGCCAGCAGCTCTGGGACAGAGGGGGATACGCAGTATTTT.

The chain recombines TRBV5-1 with TRBJ1-4; D perhaps matches TRBD1 (6 bases). The CDR3 is made up of 15 amino acids. Per germline, CDR1 SGHRS and CDR2 YFSETQ. Between the trimmed V and J ends, which lost 0 bases and 4 bases, there was a span of 10 bases. The DNA for the CDR3 is TGCGCCAGCAGCTTGGTGGGGACAAATAATGAAAAACTGTTTTTT. It specifies CASSLVGTNNEKLFF.

This clone was recorded a few times. CDR3 sequence: CASSWGQGRDEQFF. In DNA form, the CDR3 reads TGTGCCAGCAGCTGGGGACAGGGGAGGGATGAGCAGTTCTTC. V gene TRBV7-9 combines with J gene TRBJ2-1; 10 bases are a match to TRBD1. The J segment lost 8 bases and the V segment lost 4 bases, leaving 5 bases of the junction unmatched. Germline V lookup: CDR1 SEHNR, CDR2 FQNEAQ (reference sequence). CDR3 length: 14 amino acids.

CDR3 amino acids: CASSLYRGHGYTF. In nucleotides, the CDR3 is TGTGCCAGCAGTTTATACAGGGGGCATGGCTACACCTTC. This chain uses TRBV28 with TRBJ1-2, with 9 nucleotides matching TRBD1. V gave up 1 base and J gave up 6 bases; unmatched junction bases: 0. The CDR3 is 13 residues long. Germline CDR1 MDHEN, CDR2 SYDVKM.

A remark on this clone: A far larger clone is just one base off, so this is likely a read error. The chain uses TRBV6-1 and TRBJ1-1; 7 nucleotides align to TRBD1. CDR3 length equals 16 residues. With V trimmed by 4 bases and J by 6 bases, 14 bases remained unmatched. The germline CDR1 and CDR2 sequences are MNHNS and SASEGT. CDR3 region: CASSAYATGDGAEAFF. The DNA for the CDR3 is TGTGCCAGCAGTGCCTATGCCACAGGGGATGGCGCTGAAGCTTTCTTT.

This clone appeared once. The chain has TRBV5-1 and TRBJ2-7; D is perhaps TRBD1 or TRBD2 (6 bases each). The CDR3 consists of 13 residues. Trimming removed 2 bases at V and 5 bases at J, with 11 bases between. Germline-derived CDR1 and CDR2 are SGHRS and YFSETQ. This CDR3 reads CASSLVGGHEQYF. Written as DNA, the CDR3 is TGCGCCAGCAGCTTAGTCGGGGGCCACGAGCAGTACTTC. Full variable domain (remainder filled in from reference TRBV5-1 and TRBJ2-7): KAGVTQTPRYLIKTRGQQVTLSCSPISGHRSVSWYQQTPGQGLQFLFEYFSETQRNKGNFPGRFSGRQFSNSRSEMNVSTLELGDSALYLCASSLVGGHEQYFGPGTRLTVT.

This clone was observed once. The chain recombines TRBV28 with TRBJ1-1; weak D call: TRBD1 (6 bases). CDR3 length: 16 residues. Trimming removed 8 bases at V and 2 bases at J, with 21 bases between. Germline V CDR1 and CDR2: MDHEN, SYDVKM. The CDR3 nucleotides are TGTGCCAGCCAACACGTAACAGGGCGAGTAAACACTGAAGCTTTCTTT. The encoded protein is CASQHVTGRVNTEAFF.

V is TRBV9 and J is TRBJ2-3; 14 bases map to TRBD2. V was clipped by 5 bases and J by 6 bases; unmatched bases: 14. Germline CDR1 reads SGDLS; CDR2 reads YYNGEE. This CDR3 has 18 amino acids. The CDR3 region is CASSRGTSGSSLVDTQYF. CDR3 DNA: TGTGCCAGCAGTAGGGGGACTAGCGGGAGTTCGCTGGTGGATACGCAGTATTTT.

Only a few counts were recorded for this clone. The J gene is TRBJ1-3, the V gene TRBV28; D is uncertain. The CDR3 sequence is 12 residues long. Trimming shortened V by 6 bases and J by 11 bases, and 14 bases separated the two germline ends. CDR1 and CDR2 from the germline V gene are MDHEN and SYDVKM. The CDR3 reads CASSPLAKAIYF. CDR3 nucleotides: TGTGCCAGCAGCCCTCTAGCAAAGGCCATATATTTT.

In its sample, this clone was seen a few times. The V call is TRBV5-4, the J call TRBJ2-3; perhaps TRBD1 as D (6 bases). This CDR3 is 13 amino acids long. V lost 4 bases to trimming and J lost 2 bases, with 8 bases between them. Germline CDR1 and CDR2: SGHNT and YYREEE (reference sequence). CDR3 sequence: CASSRGHTDTQYF. The CDR3 region has the DNA TGTGCCAGCAGCCGGGGACACACAGATACGCAGTATTTT.

In regard to this clone: The same CDR3 can be traced to other DNA sequences in this sample. The rearrangement links TRBV6-4 to TRBJ1-5; 10 bases map to TRBD1. There are 15 residues in the CDR3. Germline V lookup: CDR1 MRHNA, CDR2 SNTAGT. The trim removed 6 bases at V and 2 bases at J, leaving 4 bases unmatched. DNA of the CDR3: TGTGCCAGCAGCCCGGGGACAGGGGGCAATCAGCCCCAGCATTTT. Its translation is CASSPGTGGNQPQHF.

The count of this clone is one. This rearrangement joins TRBV5-1 to TRBJ2-1; D not certain. Germline V gives CDR1 SGHRS, CDR2 YFSETQ. Trimming cost V 4 bases and J 2 bases, with 10 bases left between them. The CDR3 has 14 amino acids. CDR3: CASSPRAPYNEQFF. The CDR3 DNA reads TGCGCCAGCAGCCCCCGGGCCCCCTACAATGAGCAGTTCTTC.

The CDR3 protein is CASSPNRTTDTQYF. CDR3 bases: TGTGCCAGCTCACCAAATAGAACCACAGATACGCAGTATTTT. The V gene is TRBV18, the J gene TRBJ2-3, with D unclear. Trimming shortened V by 2 bases and J by 2 bases, and 8 bases separated the two germline ends. Germline V gene lookup returns CDR1 KGHSH and CDR2 LQKENI. There are 14 residues in the CDR3. The full variable domain, with the rest looked up from reference TRBV18 and TRBJ2-3, is NAGVMQNPRHLVRRRGQEARLRCSPMKGHSHVYWYRQLPEEGLKFMVYLQKENIIDESGMPKERFSAEFPKEGPSILRIQQVVRGDSAAYFCASSPNRTTDTQYFGPGTRLTVL.

This chain joins TRBV4-3 and TRBJ2-3, with D maybe TRBD1 (6 bases). Trimming cost V 0 bases and J 9 bases, with 28 bases left between them. This CDR3 has 19 amino acids. Germline V lookup: CDR1 LGHNA, CDR2 YSLEER. Here the CDR3 DNA reads TGCGCCAGCAGCCAAGATAATAGGGCAGGGGTGGCAATGGGGCGCACGCAGTATTTT. It yields the protein CASSQDNRAGVAMGRTQYF.

This clone showed up just a few times. J is TRBJ1-1 and V is TRBV2; the D gene is possibly TRBD1 (5 bases). Germline CDR1 reads SNHLY; CDR2 reads FYNNEI. V was pared by 10 bases and J by 5 bases, with 11 bases between. The length of the CDR3 is 11 residues. CDR3 protein: CATTQETEAFF. CDR3 DNA sequence: TGTGCCACCACACAGGAAACTGAAGCTTTCTTT. The full variable domain, rest sourced from reference TRBV2 and TRBJ1-1, is EPEVTQTPSHQVTQMGQEVILRCVPISNHLYFYWYRQILGQKVEFLVSFYNNEISEKSEIFDDQFSVERPDGSNFTLKIRSTKLEDSAMYFCATTQETEAFFGQGTRLTVV.

The chain combines TRBV7-6 with TRBJ2-5; 10 positions agree with TRBD2. The CDR3 is 17 residues long. Germline V gene sequence: CDR1 SGHVS, CDR2 FNYEAQ. J was trimmed by 5 bases and V by 3 bases; bases with no gene match: 12. CDR3 amino acids: CASSFGLAGAKAETQYF. The CDR3 DNA follows: TGTGCCAGCAGCTTCGGTCTAGCGGGAGCCAAAGCGGAGACCCAGTACTTC. Complete variable domain (other parts from reference TRBV7-6 and TRBJ2-5): GAGVSQSPRYKVTKRGQDVALRCDPISGHVSLYWYRQALGQGPEFLTYFNYEAQQDKSGLPNDRFSAERPEGSISTLTIQRTEQRDSAMYRCASSFGLAGAKAETQYFGPGTRLLVL.

This clone was counted between two and nine times. The V call is TRBV7-8, the J call TRBJ1-5; D perhaps matches TRBD1 (6 bases). The CDR3 has 14 residues. CDR1 is SGHVS and CDR2 is FQNEAQ in the germline V gene. Trimming took off 5 bases at V and 7 bases at J, with 15 bases between the two ends. The CDR3 spells CASSGTGRNQPQHF. CDR3 bases: TGTGCCAGCAGCGGCACAGGGAGGAACCAGCCCCAGCATTTT.

The CDR3 DNA follows: TGTGCCAGCAGCTCAGGACGGCCCTATGGCTACACCTTC. This translates into CASSSGRPYGYTF. This sequence joins TRBV5-4 and TRBJ1-2; D gene uncertain. Trimming cost V 3 bases and J 4 bases, with 10 bases left between them. Germline CDR1 SGHNT, CDR2 YYREEE (reference sequence). The CDR3 has 13 residues.

Of note for this clone: A junction boundary mismatches the germline segment, possibly from a read error. V is TRBV7-3 and J is TRBJ2-5; D ambiguous. There are 15 residues in the CDR3. In germline, CDR1 is SGHTA, CDR2 FQGTGA. CDR3 sequence reads: CASRLTMRALETQYF. The CDR3 coding sequence is TGTGCCAGCAGGTTAACGATGCGCGCCTTGGAGACCCAGTACTTC.

This chain links TRBV5-1 with TRBJ2-6; D is possibly TRBD2 (6 bases). Germline CDR1 is SGHRS and CDR2 is YFSETQ. V dropped 4 bases and J dropped 1 base, with 15 bases sitting between them. The CDR3 loop spans 17 amino acids. CDR3 loop: CASSPTRGLSGANVLTF. CDR3 DNA: TGCGCCAGCAGCCCGACGCGGGGCCTATCTGGGGCCAACGTCCTGACTTTC.

The chain links TRBV28 to TRBJ1-4; no clear D. This CDR3 contains 15 residues. Germline V gene sequence: CDR1 MDHEN, CDR2 SYDVKM. V lost 5 bases to trimming and J lost 0 bases, with 10 bases between them. This CDR3 reads CASSRPQATNEKLFF. The CDR3 bases are TGTGCCAGCAGTCGCCCCCAAGCAACTAATGAAAAACTGTTTTTT. Full variable domain (outside the CDR3, taken from reference TRBV28 and TRBJ1-4): DVKVTQSSRYLVKRTGEKVFLECVQDMDHENMFWYRQDPGLGLRLIYFSYDVKMKEKGDIPEGYSVSREKKERFSLILESASTNQTSMYLCASSRPQATNEKLFFGSGTQLSVL.

This clone was seen a few times. The genes are TRBV9 and TRBJ1-1; D possibly corresponds to TRBD1 (5 bases). Germline values: CDR1 SGDLS, CDR2 YYNGEE. The CDR3 consists of 15 residues. Trimming took off 4 bases at V and 5 bases at J, with 18 bases between the two ends. As DNA, the CDR3 is TGTGCCAGCAGCACGACGGGTGGGGCTGTGACTGAAGCTTTCTTT. It yields the protein CASSTTGGAVTEAFF.

The CDR3 coding sequence is TGTGCCAGCAGCTCCGGACAGGGGAGGAACGGGGAGCTGTTTTTT. As protein: CASSSGQGRNGELFF. The chain couples TRBV5-4 to TRBJ2-2; 9 bases align to TRBD1. The CDR3 totals 15 residues. J was trimmed by 7 bases and V by 3 bases; bases with no gene match: 7. From germline, CDR1 is SGHNT and CDR2 YYREEE (reference sequence).

The chain has TRBV28 and TRBJ1-5; no definite D call. The CDR3 is made up of 14 amino acids. Germline assignment: CDR1 MDHEN and CDR2 SYDVKM. V dropped 3 bases and J dropped 11 bases, with 17 bases sitting between them. DNA of the CDR3: TGTGCCAGCAGTTTCGAGGGCGGGCTAAGGACCCAGCATTTT. It translates to CASSFEGGLRTQHF.

The chain recombines TRBV16 with TRBJ1-5; D is unclear. This CDR3 is built from 16 residues. V lost 0 bases, J lost 9 bases, and 18 bases lay in between. CDR1 is KGHSY, CDR2 FQNENV, per germline. CDR3 coding DNA: TGTGCCAGCAGCCAATCAGTGACCCCCGGCTCTGGGCCCCAGCATTTT. Its protein is CASSQSVTPGSGPQHF.